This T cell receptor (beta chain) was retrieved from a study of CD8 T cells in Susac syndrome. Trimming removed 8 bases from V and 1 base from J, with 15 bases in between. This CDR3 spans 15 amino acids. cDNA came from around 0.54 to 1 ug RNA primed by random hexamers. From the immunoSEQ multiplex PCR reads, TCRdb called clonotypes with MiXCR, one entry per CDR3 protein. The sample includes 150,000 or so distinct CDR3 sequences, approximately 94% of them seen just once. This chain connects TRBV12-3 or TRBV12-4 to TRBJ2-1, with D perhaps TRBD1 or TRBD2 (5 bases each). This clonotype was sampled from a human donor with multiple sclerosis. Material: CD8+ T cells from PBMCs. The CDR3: CASGWLGESYNEQFF. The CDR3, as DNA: TGTGCCAGCGGCTGGTTGGGGGAATCCTACAATGAGCAGTTCTTC.